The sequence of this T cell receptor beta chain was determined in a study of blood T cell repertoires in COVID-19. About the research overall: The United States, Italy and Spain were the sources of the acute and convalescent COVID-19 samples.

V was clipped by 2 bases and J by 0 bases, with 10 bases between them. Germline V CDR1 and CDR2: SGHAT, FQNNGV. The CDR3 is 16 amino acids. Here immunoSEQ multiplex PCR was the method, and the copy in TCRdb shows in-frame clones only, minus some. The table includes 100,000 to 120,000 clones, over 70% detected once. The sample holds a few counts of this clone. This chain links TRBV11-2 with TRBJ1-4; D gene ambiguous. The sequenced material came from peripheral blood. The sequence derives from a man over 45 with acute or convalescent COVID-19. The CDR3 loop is CASSLNGFATNEKLFF. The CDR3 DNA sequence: TGTGCCAGCAGCTTAAACGGGTTTGCAACTAATGAAAAACTGTTTTTT.